A single sample gave rise to the 13 T cell receptor beta chains below, sequenced in a study of blood T cell repertoires in COVID-19. The repertoire was sequenced with immunoSEQ multiplex PCR; TCRdb's copy has only in-frame clones and lacks some. The table records 150,000 to 200,000 clones, roughly four fifths of them present only once. The sequencing sample was made of peripheral blood. The receptors derive from an older woman with COVID-19, enrolled during active disease.

The chain employs TRBV19 and TRBJ1-2; TRBD1 matches at 9 bases. The CDR3 contains 15 residues. After removal of 3 bases from V and 5 bases from J, the junction contained 7 bases not matched to a gene. The V gene's germline CDR1 is LNHDA and CDR2 SQIVND (reference sequence). DNA of the CDR3: TGTGCCAGTAGTATTTTGGGACAGGGACGTTATGGCTACACCTTC. Translated, it gives CASSILGQGRYGYTF.

V gene TRBV28 combines with J gene TRBJ1-6; D unclear. The CDR3 consists of 15 residues. Germline CDR1 is MDHEN and CDR2 is SYDVKM. V shed 5 bases and J shed 0 bases, with 8 bases lying between them. In DNA form, the CDR3 reads TGTGCCAGCAGTGACGGGAGCTCCTATAATTCACCCCTCCACTTT. As protein: CASSDGSSYNSPLHF.

This clone was picked up one time. The CDR3 protein is CASSLGEDQPQHF. Written as DNA, the CDR3 is TGTGCCAGCAGTTTGGGCGAAGATCAGCCCCAGCATTTT. The J gene is TRBJ1-5, the V gene TRBV12-3 or TRBV12-4, with D uncertain. V gave up 3 bases and J gave up 5 bases, with 8 bases separating them. The CDR3 covers 13 residues.

The chain has TRBV18 and TRBJ2-7, with D possibly being TRBD2 (6 bases). Germline V gene lookup returns CDR1 KGHSH and CDR2 LQKENI. This CDR3 is built from 13 residues. Trimming took 3 bases from V and 6 from J, leaving 12 bases between them. CDR3 sequence reads: CASSPVADSEQYF. The CDR3, as DNA: TGTGCCAGCTCACCGGTAGCGGATTCCGAGCAGTACTTC.

This chain connects TRBV30 to TRBJ1-6; D ambiguous. This CDR3 spans 13 amino acids. Trimming took 1 base from V and 9 from J, leaving 10 bases between them. Germline V CDR1 and CDR2: GTSNPN, SVGIG (reference sequence). CDR3 loop: CAWSGEDGSPLHF. DNA for the CDR3: TGTGCCTGGAGTGGGGAGGACGGTTCACCCCTCCACTTT. The variable domain in full, with the rest retrieved from reference TRBV30 and TRBJ1-6, is SQTIHQWPATLVQPVGSPLSLECTVEGTSNPNLYWYRQAAGRGLQLLFYSVGIGQISSEVPQNLSASRPQDRQFILSSKKLLLSDSGFYLCAWSGEDGSPLHFGNGTRLTVT.

The rearrangement uses TRBV2 and TRBJ1-1; D gene unclear. This CDR3 contains 15 residues. Germline lookup yields CDR1 SNHLY and CDR2 FYNNEI. V was shortened by 10 bases and J by 1 base, with 19 bases between the two germline ends. CDR3 residues: CATESGGTSNTEAFF. Here the CDR3 DNA reads TGTGCCACCGAAAGCGGAGGAACATCGAACACTGAAGCTTTCTTT.

The chain uses TRBV2 and TRBJ2-2, with D perhaps TRBD1 (7 bases). The V end lost 6 bases, the J end lost 6 bases, and 20 bases lay between the germline ends. CDR3 length: 16 residues. Germline loops: CDR1 SNHLY, CDR2 FYNNEI. CDR3 loop: CASRTGGTEGSGELFF. CDR3 sequence (DNA): TGTGCCAGCAGGACGGGCGGGACAGAGGGATCCGGGGAGCTGTTTTTT.

The CDR3 reads CAWSVGTGINQPQHF. CDR3 DNA sequence: TGTGCCTGGAGTGTCGGGACAGGGATTAATCAGCCCCAGCATTTT. The V and J genes are TRBV30 and TRBJ1-5, with 9 nucleotides matching TRBD1. V shed 0 bases and J 4 bases; nucleotides not matched to a gene: 4. Germline loops: CDR1 GTSNPN, CDR2 SVGIG (reference sequence). This CDR3 contains 15 residues.

This sequence joins TRBV18 and TRBJ2-7; TRBD2 agrees at 10 bases. The CDR3 length is 13 residues. The V and J ends lost 6 bases and 3 bases, in that order; junction bases with no gene match: 2. Germline V gene sequence: CDR1 KGHSH, CDR2 LQKENI. For the CDR3, the DNA is TGTGCCAGCTCGGGACTAGCGTTCTACGAGCAGTACTTC. It is translated as CASSGLAFYEQYF. Full variable domain (outside the CDR3, taken from reference TRBV18 and TRBJ2-7): NAGVMQNPRHLVRRRGQEARLRCSPMKGHSHVYWYRQLPEEGLKFMVYLQKENIIDESGMPKERFSAEFPKEGPSILRIQQVVRGDSAAYFCASSGLAFYEQYFGPGTRLTVT.

This chain connects TRBV5-1 to TRBJ1-1, with 7 bases matching TRBD1. Germline loops: CDR1 SGHRS, CDR2 YFSETQ. Trimming at V came to 4 bases and at J to 0 bases, leaving 3 bases not matched to a gene. The CDR3 covers 14 residues. The CDR3 is CASSPGTVNTEAFF. The CDR3 coding sequence is TGCGCCAGCAGCCCCGGGACAGTGAACACTGAAGCTTTCTTT.

Here the CDR3 reads CASSFSGGEKNIQYF. The CDR3 DNA follows: TGTGCCAGCAGTTTCAGCGGAGGGGAGAAAAACATTCAGTACTTC. The gene calls are TRBV7-2 and TRBJ2-4; D perhaps matches TRBD2 (6 bases). The CDR3 length is 15 residues. Germline CDR1 reads SGHTA; CDR2 reads FQGNSA. The V and J ends lost 6 bases and 4 bases respectively, with 16 bases between them. Full variable domain (rest looked up from reference TRBV7-2 and TRBJ2-4): GAGVSQSPSNKVTEKGKDVELRCDPISGHTALYWYRQSLGQGLEFLIYFQGNSAPDKSGLPSDRFSAERTGGSVSTLTIQRTQQEDSAVYLCASSFSGGEKNIQYFGAGTRLSVL.

This sequence joins TRBV5-5 and TRBJ2-3; D gene ambiguous. The CDR3 is 13 amino acids. Germline V lookup: CDR1 SGHKS, CDR2 YYEKEE (reference sequence). V shed 3 bases and J shed 6 bases, with 11 bases lying between them. This CDR3 is CASSSLIADTQYF. The CDR3 DNA reads as TGTGCCAGCAGCTCGTTAATTGCGGATACGCAGTATTTT.

This chain links TRBV6-5 with TRBJ2-5; tentative D call: TRBD1 (6 bases). Germline lookup yields CDR1 MNHEY and CDR2 SVGAGI. V was trimmed by 4 bases and J by 4 bases, leaving 16 bases between them. CDR3 length equals 15 residues. Here the CDR3 DNA reads TGTGCCAGCAGTTTCTTGCGGCAGGGGCTAGAGACCCAGTACTTC. This translates into CASSFLRQGLETQYF.